The TCR beta chain described here comes from a study of CD8 T cells in Susac syndrome. The overall study: Susac syndrome patients were untreated, on corticosteroids with some adding intravenous immunoglobulin, or on intravenous immunoglobulin only.

cDNA came from roughly 0.53 to 1 ug RNA primed by random hexamers. TCR beta CDR3 was amplified by immunoSEQ multiplex PCR. This amplification extended across 54 Vbeta and 13 Jbeta segments. Using its own MiXCR run on the immunoSEQ multiplex PCR reads, TCRdb lists one record per CDR3 protein. The repertoire holds some 150,000 distinct CDR3 sequences, approximately 95% seen once, with around 0.15% in the top ten. With regard to this clonotype: What it binds is not known.

TEMRA cells were FACS-enriched, and CD8+ and CD4+ T cells were isolated negatively. Germline lookup yields CDR1 SGHTA and CDR2 FQGNSA. The CDR3 has 15 residues. After removal of 5 bases from V and 7 bases from J, the junction contained 12 bases not matched to a gene. Study-level results: Individuals included in the TCR sequencing and HLA analysis were acknowledged by the study to be relatively few in number.

The source of this sequence is a human donor with Susac syndrome. The V and J genes are TRBV7-2 and TRBJ2-7, with 9 nucleotides matching TRBD2. Input material: CD4+ T cells from PBMCs. The CDR3 protein is CASSMSRGAGGEQYF. CDR3 in DNA: TGTGCCAGCAGCATGAGCCGGGGCGCGGGGGGGGAGCAGTACTTC.